A single sample is the source of the 20 T cell receptor beta chains below, sequenced in a study of T cells in Graves' hyperthyroidism and ophthalmopathy. Researchers took RNA transcripts and amplified the TCR beta CDR3 regions from them. TCR CDR3 regions were first amplified by RT-PCR with HTBI primers. TCRdb recomputed calls from the multiplex PCR reads with MiXCR, one row per CDR3 protein. The sample yields nearly 250,000 distinct CDR3 sequences, roughly 22% seen once. The sequencing input was blood. These receptors were taken from a woman aged 40 to 49 with Graves' ophthalmopathy.

This clonotype was observed many times. The rearrangement uses TRBV7-8 and TRBJ1-5; D is perhaps TRBD1 (5 bases). This CDR3 has 16 residues. V was shortened by 5 bases and J by 0 bases, with 14 bases between the two germline ends. CDR1 is SGHVS, CDR2 FQNEAQ, per germline. The CDR3 sequence: CASSGGGVLSNQPQHF. CDR3 nucleotides: TGTGCCAGCAGCGGGGGGGGAGTCCTTAGCAATCAGCCCCAGCATTTT.

This clonotype showed up many times. The CDR3 region has the DNA TGCGCCAGCAGCCTAGGTCGGGCGATGAACACTGAAGCTTTCTTT. Translation gives CASSLGRAMNTEAFF. The chain couples TRBV4-1 to TRBJ1-1; D gene unclear. CDR1 MGHRA and CDR2 YSYEKL come from the germline V gene. Trimming pared 4 bases from V and 0 bases from J, leaving 12 bases between. There are 15 residues in the CDR3.

This clonotype showed up many times. This chain links TRBV20-1 with TRBJ1-1; 7 bases fit TRBD1. The germline CDR1 and CDR2 sequences are DFQATT and SNEGSKA (reference sequence). The CDR3 runs 15 residues. The V gene end was trimmed by 0 bases and the J gene end by 4 bases; junction bases not matched to a gene: 8. This CDR3 is CSARDRRGQVTEAFF. CDR3 DNA sequence: TGCAGTGCTAGAGATAGGAGGGGGCAGGTCACTGAAGCTTTCTTT.

This clonotype was picked up many times. This chain connects TRBV6-1 to TRBJ1-3; no clear D gene. There are 15 residues in the CDR3. Germline values: CDR1 MNHNS, CDR2 SASEGT. V was shortened by 7 bases and J by 1 base, with 14 bases between the two germline ends. CDR3 sequence (DNA): TGTGCCAGCAAGGGTCGGGAGGGTTCTGGAAACACCATATATTTT. Amino acids: CASKGREGSGNTIYF.

This clonotype was picked up many times. The chain employs TRBV2 and TRBJ1-1; 8 bases are a match to TRBD1. The CDR3 has 13 amino acids. Germline lookup yields CDR1 SNHLY and CDR2 FYNNEI. V shed 8 bases, J shed 5 bases, and the junction held 7 bases outside the gene matches. The CDR3 bases are TGTGCCAGCTTAGGACAGGGATGGACTGAAGCTTTCTTT. Its protein product is CASLGQGWTEAFF.

In this sample, this clonotype turned up many times. J is TRBJ2-2 and V is TRBV3-1; D unclear. Trimming left V 1 base short and J 4 bases short, with 10 bases between. The CDR3 sequence is 15 residues long. Germline-derived CDR1 and CDR2 are LGHDT and YNNKEL (reference sequence). The CDR3 region has the DNA TGTGCCAGCAGCCAAGTTTGGGAAAGCACCGGGGAGCTGTTTTTT. This sequence encodes CASSQVWESTGELFF.

This clonotype appeared many times. The V and J genes are TRBV5-1 and TRBJ1-6; no clear D gene. Trimming shortened V by 0 bases and J by 7 bases, and 5 bases separated the two germline ends. This CDR3 region has 13 residues. Germline CDR1 is SGHRS and CDR2 is YFSETQ. The CDR3 reads CASSLERNSPLHF. CDR3 DNA: TGCGCCAGCAGCTTGGAGAGAAATTCACCCCTCCACTTT.

The chain is built from TRBV27 and TRBJ2-7; unclear D gene. Deletions cut 4 bases from V and 1 base from J, with 14 bases between. This CDR3 spans 15 amino acids. The V gene's germline CDR1 is MNHEY and CDR2 SMNVEV (reference sequence). DNA for the CDR3: TGTGCCAGCAGTTCGGTCCCGGACGGATCCTACGAGCAGTACTTC. This translates into CASSSVPDGSYEQYF.

This clonotype was recorded at least ten times. The rearrangement uses TRBV18 and TRBJ1-5; D is ambiguous. With 3 bases removed from V and 5 bases from J, the gap between germline ends came to 11 bases. Per germline, CDR1 KGHSH and CDR2 LQKENI. The CDR3 length is 14 residues. This chain's CDR3 is CASSPLRDYQPQHF. In nucleotides, the CDR3 is TGTGCCAGCTCACCGTTAAGGGATTATCAGCCCCAGCATTTT. The variable domain in full, with the rest retrieved from reference TRBV18 and TRBJ1-5, is NAGVMQNPRHLVRRRGQEARLRCSPMKGHSHVYWYRQLPEEGLKFMVYLQKENIIDESGMPKERFSAEFPKEGPSILRIQQVVRGDSAAYFCASSPLRDYQPQHFGDGTRLSIL.

This clonotype was recorded many times. The rearrangement uses TRBV12-3 or TRBV12-4 and TRBJ1-5; perhaps TRBD1 as D (5 bases). The CDR3 sequence is 14 residues long. The ends were cut back, 1 base at V and 3 bases at J, with 7 bases in the middle. The CDR3 region is CASSLGGNNQPQHF. DNA of the CDR3: TGTGCCAGCAGTTTAGGGGGGAACAATCAGCCCCAGCATTTT.

Ten or more counts support this clonotype. The rearrangement uses TRBV2 and TRBJ2-7; TRBD2 matches 9 bases. V lost 8 bases, J lost 2 bases, and 10 bases stayed unmatched. Per germline, CDR1 SNHLY and CDR2 FYNNEI. The CDR3 extends over 15 amino acids. The CDR3 protein is CASSTDSGSTYEQYF. The CDR3 bases are TGTGCCAGCTCGACAGATAGCGGGAGCACCTACGAGCAGTACTTC.

CDR3 in amino acids: CASSVELAGTGELFF. DNA of the CDR3: TGTGCCAGCAGCGTAGAACTAGCGGGAACCGGGGAGCTGTTTTTT. The V and J genes are TRBV9 and TRBJ2-2, with 10 nucleotides matching TRBD2. The CDR3 sequence is 15 residues long. J was trimmed by 5 bases and V by 0 bases; bases with no gene match: 1. Germline loops: CDR1 SGDLS, CDR2 YYNGEE.

There are many counts of this clonotype. The gene calls are TRBV6-4 and TRBJ2-5; TRBD1 might be the D (5 bases). Germline V gives CDR1 MRHNA, CDR2 SNTAGT. This CDR3 has 14 amino acids. Trimming stripped 7 bases from V and 7 bases from J, with 19 bases between. The CDR3 bases are TGTGCCAGCATAGGGGCCACCCACGGTGGGACCCAGTACTTC. Protein: CASIGATHGGTQYF.

This sequence joins TRBV28 and TRBJ2-7; no firm D call. Trimming removed 8 bases at V and 1 base at J, with 6 bases between. The CDR3 contains 11 residues. The germline V gene has CDR1 MDHEN and CDR2 SYDVKM. CDR3: CASGRSYEQYF. CDR3 DNA sequence: TGTGCCAGCGGACGTTCCTACGAGCAGTACTTC.

This clonotype was observed many times. The chain couples TRBV27 to TRBJ2-2; a weak D match, TRBD2 (6 bases). Germline V gene lookup returns CDR1 MNHEY and CDR2 SMNVEV (reference sequence). The CDR3 covers 18 residues. V lost 0 bases to trimming and J lost 2 bases, with 16 bases between them. The CDR3 DNA reads TGTGCCAGCAGTTTATCCAATCTTGCGGGACCTAACACCGGGGAGCTGTTTTTT. Its translation: CASSLSNLAGPNTGELFF.

This clonotype came up a few times. The chain joins TRBV5-1 to TRBJ2-4, with 7 bases matching TRBD2. The CDR3 loop spans 12 amino acids. Per germline, CDR1 SGHRS and CDR2 YFSETQ. After removal of 5 bases from V and 7 bases from J, the junction contained 3 bases not matched to a gene. The CDR3 here is CASSGSGNIQYF. In DNA form, the CDR3 reads TGCGCCAGCAGTGGTAGCGGGAACATTCAGTACTTC.

This clonotype was seen repeatedly, ten times or more. This chain uses TRBV2 with TRBJ2-5; D may be TRBD2 (6 bases). The CDR3 spans 15 residues. The germline V and J ends were trimmed by 6 bases and 4 bases, with 18 bases remaining between them. Germline CDR1 reads SNHLY; CDR2 reads FYNNEI. CDR3 in DNA: TGTGCCAGCAGCCTTCGCGGGGCGAGAGGAGAGACCCAGTACTTC. This encodes CASSLRGARGETQYF.

The rearrangement links TRBV9 to TRBJ1-1, with D unresolved. The CDR3 totals 16 residues. Germline CDR1 is SGDLS and CDR2 is YYNGEE. V lost 0 bases to trimming and J lost 0 bases, with 12 bases between them. As DNA, the CDR3 is TGTGCCAGCAGCGTAGGAGGCAGGTCTATGAACACTGAAGCTTTCTTT. Translated: CASSVGGRSMNTEAFF.

This clonotype was seen a single time. The chain is built from TRBV27 and TRBJ1-2, with a possible D match to TRBD1 (6 bases). The V and J ends lost 5 bases and 8 bases respectively, with 15 bases between them. Germline V gene lookup returns CDR1 MNHEY and CDR2 SMNVEV (reference sequence). The CDR3 length is 13 residues. The CDR3 reads CASSPLSGGGYTF. DNA for the CDR3: TGTGCCAGCAGTCCACTCTCCGGGGGCGGCTACACCTTC.

This clonotype was found many times. This CDR3 is CASSAPANRALLDYEQYF. DNA for the CDR3: TGTGCCAGCAGTGCTCCCGCTAACAGAGCCCTGTTGGACTACGAGCAGTACTTC. This chain joins TRBV28 and TRBJ2-7; D remains unclear. This CDR3 contains 18 residues. Trimming removed 5 bases from V and 3 bases from J, with 26 bases in between. Germline lookup yields CDR1 MDHEN and CDR2 SYDVKM.